This TCR beta chain was captured by sequencing in a study of cytomegalovirus exposure and HLA in healthy donors. Study observations and caveats: Per a later analysis, 16,951 TCR beta sequences showed association with HLA alleles at 0.05 false discovery rate. As a later analysis revealed, most CMV-associated TCR beta chains appeared HLA-restricted.

Use of 60 Vbeta and 13 Jbeta primers characterized the PCR. Assay used: immunoSEQ multiplex PCR; TCRdb lists only in-frame clones, some missing. The repertoire holds 70,000 to 95,000 clones, with approximately 84% as singletons. Only one count was recorded for this clone. Antigen specificity is unknown. This CDR3 comprises 12 residues. Germline trimming cut 4 bases from V and 5 bases from J; bases unmatched to any gene: 4. Germline values: CDR1 SQVTM, CDR2 ANQGSEA. This clonotype was sampled from a woman aged 18-29 years in good health and CMV-seropositive. The chain couples TRBV29-1 to TRBJ2-5, with 7 bases that match TRBD2. The sample comprised PBMCs. The CDR3 DNA reads as TGCAGCGTTGTTGGGGGGGTCGAGACCCAGTACTTC. Its protein product is CSVVGGVETQYF.